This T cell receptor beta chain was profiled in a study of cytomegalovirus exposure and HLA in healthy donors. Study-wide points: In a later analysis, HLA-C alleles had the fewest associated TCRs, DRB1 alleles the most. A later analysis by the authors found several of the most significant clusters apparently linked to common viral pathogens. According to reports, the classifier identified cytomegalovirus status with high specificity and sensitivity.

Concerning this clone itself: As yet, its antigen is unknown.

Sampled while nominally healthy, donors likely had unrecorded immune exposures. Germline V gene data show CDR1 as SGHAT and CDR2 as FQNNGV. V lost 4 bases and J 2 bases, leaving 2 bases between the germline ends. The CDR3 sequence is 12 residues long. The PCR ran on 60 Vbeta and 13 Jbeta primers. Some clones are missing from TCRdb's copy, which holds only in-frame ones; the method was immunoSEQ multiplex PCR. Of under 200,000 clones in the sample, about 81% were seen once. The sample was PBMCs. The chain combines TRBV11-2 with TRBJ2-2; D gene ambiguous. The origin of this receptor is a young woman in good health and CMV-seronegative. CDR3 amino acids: CASSSNTGELFF. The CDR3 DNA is TGTGCCAGCAGCTCAAACACCGGGGAGCTGTTTTTT. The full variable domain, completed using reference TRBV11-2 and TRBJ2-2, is EAGVAQSPRYKIIEKRQSVAFWCNPISGHATLYWYQQILGQGPKLLIQFQNNGVVDDSQLPKDRFSAERLKGVDSTLKIQPAKLEDSAVYLCASSSNTGELFFGEGSRLTVL.